The next 24 T cell receptor beta chains were all read from a single sample in a study of blood T cell repertoires in COVID-19 (dated by TCRdb to the early 2020s). Libraries were built with the immunoSEQ multiplex PCR assay. Here the immuneACCESS table is served through TCRdb, limited to in-frame sequences with V and J called. Missing clones are a known gap in these copies; in checked studies unresolved V genes cover under half, and the rest lacks a known reason. The sample profile shows some 150,000 clones; about 88% of them were found once. Roughly 0.77% of the sample rests with the top ten. Sequencing was done on a sample of PBMCs or T cells enriched from blood (not recorded which). These receptors originate from a woman aged 18-30 years who had recovered from COVID-19.

The chain combines TRBV5-1 with TRBJ2-2; 11 nucleotides line up with TRBD2. Germline CDR1 reads SGHRS; CDR2 reads YFSETQ. Losses at the gene ends were 1 base for V and 8 bases for J; bases not matched to a gene: 7. The CDR3 is 16 residues long. CDR3 in DNA: TGCGCCAGCAGCTTGAGGCTAGCGGGAGGTCCTGGGGAGCTGTTTTTT. Translating gives CASSLRLAGGPGELFF.

The chain joins TRBV5-6 to TRBJ2-3, with 7 bases lining up with TRBD2. V gave up 7 bases and J gave up 2 bases; unmatched junction bases: 7. CDR1 is SGHDT and CDR2 is YYEEEE in the germline V gene. The CDR3 is 14 residues long. CDR3 nucleotide sequence: TGTGCCAGCCTCGTCCTAGCGGACACAGATACGCAGTATTTT. As protein: CASLVLADTDTQYF.

The CDR3 DNA follows: TGTGCCAGCGGGGCTAGCGGGATCCATGAGCAGTTCTTC. Its translation is CASGASGIHEQFF. The V and J genes are TRBV5-4 and TRBJ2-1; TRBD2 aligns across 9 bases. Per germline, CDR1 SGHNT and CDR2 YYREEE (reference sequence). This CDR3 has 13 residues. With V trimmed by 7 bases and J by 8 bases, 7 bases remained unmatched.

V usage is TRBV29-1 and J usage is TRBJ2-7, with a weak D call TRBD1 (6 bases). Trimming cost V 0 bases and J 2 bases, with 8 bases left between them. Germline V gives CDR1 SQVTM, CDR2 ANQGSEA. CDR3 size: 13 residues. The CDR3 nucleotides read TGCAGCGTTGAAGATGGGGGCCCCTACGAGCAGTACTTC. Protein: CSVEDGGPYEQYF.

The chain has TRBV30 and TRBJ1-2, with D maybe TRBD1 (5 bases). Between the trimmed V and J ends, which lost 2 bases and 5 bases, there was a span of 9 bases. Per the germline V gene, CDR1 is GTSNPN and CDR2 is SVGIG (reference sequence). This CDR3 has 12 amino acids. CDR3 DNA sequence: TGTGCCTGGAGTCGCAGGGTTTATGGCTACACCTTC. Protein product: CAWSRRVYGYTF.

The J gene is TRBJ2-2, the V gene TRBV3-1 (or the pseudogene TRBV3-2); 11 bases are shared with TRBD2. V dropped 0 bases and J dropped 3; count of bases not matched to a gene: 6. From germline, CDR1 is LGHDT and CDR2 YNNKEL (reference sequence). CDR3 length: 18 residues. The DNA for the CDR3 is TGTGCCAGCAGCCAAGATACTAGCGGGAGTTGGGACACCGGGGAGCTGTTTTTT. Protein sequence: CASSQDTSGSWDTGELFF.

In DNA form, the CDR3 reads TGCAGCGCCGGACACAACACCTTAGCCTCTGGGGCCAACGTCCTGACTTTC. Translated, it gives CSAGHNTLASGANVLTF. This rearrangement joins TRBV29-1 to TRBJ2-6; D might be TRBD1 (5 bases). Germline V CDR1 and CDR2: SQVTM, ANQGSEA. CDR3 length: 17 amino acids. V was shortened by 7 bases and J by 0 bases, with 19 bases between the two germline ends.

This chain connects TRBV10-1 to TRBJ1-2; 12 bases align to TRBD1. Germline V gene data show CDR1 as WNHNN and CDR2 as SYGVQD (reference sequence). The CDR3 loop spans 14 amino acids. J gave up 6 bases and V 5 bases, and 4 bases lay outside the gene matches. CDR3 sequence: CASSPGQGAHGYTF. DNA of the CDR3: TGCGCCAGCAGTCCGGGACAGGGGGCTCATGGCTACACCTTC.

V is TRBV27 and J is TRBJ1-1; a possible D gene is TRBD1 (6 bases). The V gene lost 5 bases and the J gene lost 2 bases, with 12 bases spanning the gap. Germline assignment: CDR1 MNHEY and CDR2 SMNVEV (reference sequence). The CDR3 is 14 amino acids. CDR3 protein: CASSTPDSNTEAFF. In DNA form, the CDR3 reads TGTGCCAGCAGTACCCCGGACAGTAACACTGAAGCTTTCTTT.

The chain has TRBV5-4 and TRBJ1-6; the D gene is possibly TRBD1 (6 bases). V was cut by 4 bases and J by 9 bases, with 14 bases left in between. The CDR3 has 14 amino acids. Germline V CDR1 and CDR2: SGHNT, YYREEE (reference sequence). CDR3 sequence (DNA): TGTGCCAGCAGCCTACGGGACAATAGTTCACCCCTCCACTTT. This gives the protein CASSLRDNSSPLHF.

The chain joins TRBV4-1 to TRBJ2-7; D may be TRBD2 (5 bases). Germline V gene data show CDR1 as MGHRA and CDR2 as YSYEKL. CDR3 length: 13 amino acids. Trimming removed 4 bases at V and 2 bases at J, with 9 bases between. CDR3 bases: TGCGCCAGCAGCCGGGAGAAAGCCTACGAGCAGTACTTC. Protein: CASSREKAYEQYF.

The J gene is TRBJ2-7, the V gene TRBV5-6; 7 bases fit TRBD1. The CDR3 is made up of 13 amino acids. CDR1 and CDR2 (germline): SGHDT, YYEEEE. V trimming: 1 base; J trimming: 6 bases; junction bases outside the gene matches: 4. CDR3 region: CASSLRGRLEQYF. In nucleotides, the CDR3 is TGTGCCAGCAGCTTGAGGGGGCGCCTCGAGCAGTACTTC.

The V gene is TRBV3-1 (or the pseudogene TRBV3-2), the J gene TRBJ1-2, with 7 bases matching TRBD1. Germline lookup yields CDR1 LGHDT and CDR2 YNNKEL (reference sequence). The CDR3 runs to 13 residues. V gave up 0 bases and J gave up 8 bases; unmatched junction bases: 3. For the CDR3, the DNA is TGTGCCAGCAGCCAAGATAGGGACAGCGGCTACACCTTC. Translation: CASSQDRDSGYTF.

The chain recombines TRBV11-2 with TRBJ2-7; D ambiguous. The V and J ends lost 2 bases and 0 bases respectively, with 5 bases between them. Germline CDR1 is SGHAT and CDR2 is FQNNGV. This CDR3 has 13 amino acids. The CDR3 DNA is TGTGCCAGCAGCTTATTGCGCTCCTACGAGCAGTACTTC. Translated, it gives CASSLLRSYEQYF.

This clone appeared a single time. This chain connects TRBV19 to TRBJ2-1; 13 positions match TRBD2. The V gene end was trimmed by 4 bases and the J gene end by 7 bases; junction bases not matched to a gene: 1. Germline CDR1 LNHDA, CDR2 SQIVND (reference sequence). This CDR3 contains 14 residues. In DNA form, the CDR3 reads TGTGCCAGTAGTACGGGACTAGCGGGAAATGAGCAGTTCTTC. As protein: CASSTGLAGNEQFF.

The J gene is TRBJ2-2, the V gene TRBV9; 10 bases agree with TRBD2. With V trimmed by 4 bases and J by 8 bases, 5 bases remained unmatched. The CDR3 runs to 14 residues. CDR1 is SGDLS, CDR2 YYNGEE, per germline. In nucleotides, the CDR3 is TGTGCCAGCAGCATCGTAGCGGGAGGAGGGGAGCTGTTTTTT. Residues: CASSIVAGGGELFF.

This clone was observed once. The chain employs TRBV19 and TRBJ1-5; D ambiguous. CDR3 size: 12 residues. CDR1 and CDR2 (germline): LNHDA, SQIVND (reference sequence). The V gene lost 5 bases and the J gene lost 4 bases, with 6 bases spanning the gap. CDR3 in DNA: TGTGCCAGTAGTCAGGCAAATCAGCCCCAGCATTTT. This encodes CASSQANQPQHF.

V gene TRBV7-3 combines with J gene TRBJ2-7, with D tentatively TRBD2 (5 bases). Trimming took 5 bases from V and 6 from J, leaving 17 bases between them. The germline CDR1 and CDR2 sequences are SGHTA and FQGTGA. CDR3 length: 14 amino acids. CDR3 amino acids: CASSPAGLSREQYF. The CDR3 DNA follows: TGTGCCAGCAGCCCCGCCGGACTCTCCCGCGAGCAGTACTTC. The full variable domain, with the rest looked up from reference TRBV7-3 and TRBJ2-7, is GAGVSQTPSNKVTEKGKYVELRCDPISGHTALYWYRQSLGQGPEFLIYFQGTGAADDSGLPNDRFFAVRPEGSVSTLKIQRTERGDSAVYLCASSPAGLSREQYFGPGTRLTVT.

The V call is TRBV5-1, the J call TRBJ1-2; TRBD1 matches at 7 bases. V was clipped by 4 bases and J by 4 bases; unmatched bases: 16. The CDR3 has 17 residues. Germline loops: CDR1 SGHRS, CDR2 YFSETQ. DNA for the CDR3: TGCGCCAGCAGCACGATCCCTGGACAGGAGAAACTCTATGGCTACACCTTC. It encodes CASSTIPGQEKLYGYTF. Filled out from reference TRBV5-1 and TRBJ1-2, the complete variable domain reads KAGVTQTPRYLIKTRGQQVTLSCSPISGHRSVSWYQQTPGQGLQFLFEYFSETQRNKGNFPGRFSGRQFSNSRSEMNVSTLELGDSALYLCASSTIPGQEKLYGYTFGSGTRLTVV.

V is TRBV7-8 and J is TRBJ1-2; D remains ambiguous. This CDR3 region has 13 residues. The V gene lost 4 bases and the J gene lost 6 bases, with 12 bases spanning the gap. Germline loops: CDR1 SGHVS, CDR2 FQNEAQ. CDR3 nucleotides: TGTGCCAGCAGCTACGCCACGCAGGATGGCTACACCTTC. Protein sequence: CASSYATQDGYTF.

This chain joins TRBV3-1 (or the pseudogene TRBV3-2) and TRBJ2-1, with 14 bases matching TRBD2. The CDR3 is 15 residues long. The J segment lost 11 bases and the V segment lost 5 bases, leaving 8 bases of the junction unmatched. Germline CDR1 and CDR2: LGHDT and YNNKEL (reference sequence). CDR3 sequence (DNA): TGTGCCAGCAGCACAACCGGGACTAGCGGGAGACAGCAGTTCTTC. This translates into CASSTTGTSGRQQFF.

The chain has TRBV27 and TRBJ2-7, with 8 bases that match TRBD2. CDR3 length equals 16 residues. Germline V lookup: CDR1 MNHEY, CDR2 SMNVEV (reference sequence). V lost 1 base, J lost 3 bases, and 8 bases stayed unmatched. CDR3 protein: CASSLFASTSVYEQYF. CDR3 nucleotide sequence: TGTGCCAGCAGTTTATTCGCCTCGACTAGCGTCTACGAGCAGTACTTC.

This chain connects TRBV5-1 to TRBJ2-1; 7 nucleotides agree with TRBD2. V shed 2 bases, J shed 3 bases, and the junction held 11 bases outside the gene matches. The CDR3 contains 17 residues. Per germline, CDR1 SGHRS and CDR2 YFSETQ. In nucleotides, the CDR3 is TGCGCCAGCAGCTTACCACCTCGCCAGCGGGGCTACAATGAGCAGTTCTTC. Protein product: CASSLPPRQRGYNEQFF. The full variable domain, with the rest looked up from reference TRBV5-1 and TRBJ2-1, is KAGVTQTPRYLIKTRGQQVTLSCSPISGHRSVSWYQQTPGQGLQFLFEYFSETQRNKGNFPGRFSGRQFSNSRSEMNVSTLELGDSALYLCASSLPPRQRGYNEQFFGPGTRLTVL.

The chain uses TRBV30 and TRBJ2-7; possibly TRBD2 for D (6 bases). CDR1 is GTSNPN and CDR2 is SVGIG in the germline V gene (reference sequence). This CDR3 spans 11 amino acids. Deletions cut 5 bases from V and 5 bases from J, with 10 bases between. CDR3 coding DNA: TGTGCCTGGGGGACTTTACACGAGCAGTACTTC. As protein: CAWGTLHEQYF.